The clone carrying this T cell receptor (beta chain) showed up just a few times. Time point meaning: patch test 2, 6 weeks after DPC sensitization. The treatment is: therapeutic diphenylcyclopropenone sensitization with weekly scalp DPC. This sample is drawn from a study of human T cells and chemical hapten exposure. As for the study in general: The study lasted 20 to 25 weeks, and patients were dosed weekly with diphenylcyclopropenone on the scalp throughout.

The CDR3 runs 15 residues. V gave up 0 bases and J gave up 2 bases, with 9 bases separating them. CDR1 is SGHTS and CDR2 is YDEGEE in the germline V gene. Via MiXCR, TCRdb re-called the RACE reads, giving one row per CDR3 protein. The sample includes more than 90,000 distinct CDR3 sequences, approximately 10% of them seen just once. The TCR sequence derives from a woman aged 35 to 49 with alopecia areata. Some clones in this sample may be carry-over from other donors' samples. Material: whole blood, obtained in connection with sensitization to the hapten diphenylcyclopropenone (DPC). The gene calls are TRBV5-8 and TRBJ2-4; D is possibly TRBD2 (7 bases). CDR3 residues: CASSLVGGPKNIQYF. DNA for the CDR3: TGTGCCAGCAGCTTGGTGGGGGGGCCCAAAAACATTCAGTACTTC.